Shown below are 9 T cell receptor beta chains from a single sample sequenced in a study of T cells in Graves' hyperthyroidism and ophthalmopathy. Amplification targeted TCR beta CDR3 regions from RNA transcripts. The TCR CDR3 first-round RT-PCR relied on the HTBI primer set. Each CDR3 protein is one row after TCRdb ran MiXCR on the multiplex PCR reads. The sample consists of some 380,000 distinct CDR3 sequences, less than 15% of them appearing once. The sequenced sample consisted of blood. Receptors were obtained from a man aged 25 to 40 with Graves' hyperthyroidism that later progressed to Graves' ophthalmopathy.

This clonotype was seen a handful of times. The CDR3 DNA follows: TGTGCCAGCAGTGAAAGCAGGCCTCCCTACGAGCAGTACTTC. It codes for CASSESRPPYEQYF. The rearrangement joins TRBV25-1 to TRBJ2-7; the D is unclear. The CDR3 length is 14 residues. Looked up from germline, CDR1 is MGHDK and CDR2 is SYGVNS. Trimming took 2 bases from V and 2 from J, leaving 10 bases between them.

The sample holds many counts of this clonotype. The chain recombines TRBV5-1 with TRBJ1-5; unclear D gene. Trimming left V 4 bases short and J 0 bases short, with 11 bases between. Germline loops: CDR1 SGHRS, CDR2 YFSETQ. The CDR3 runs 15 residues. The CDR3 loop is CASSIDGYSNQPQHF. The CDR3 region has the DNA TGCGCCAGCAGCATCGACGGTTATAGCAATCAGCCCCAGCATTTT. The full variable domain, in which reference TRBV5-1 and TRBJ1-5 provide the parts outside the CDR3, is KAGVTQTPRYLIKTRGQQVTLSCSPISGHRSVSWYQQTPGQGLQFLFEYFSETQRNKGNFPGRFSGRQFSNSRSEMNVSTLELGDSALYLCASSIDGYSNQPQHFGDGTRLSIL.

This clonotype was seen many times. The chain couples TRBV7-2 to TRBJ2-2; 7 bases map to TRBD1. Trimming removed 5 bases from V and 4 bases from J; junction bases left unmatched: 7. CDR3 length: 15 residues. From germline, CDR1 is SGHTA and CDR2 FQGNSA. CDR3 amino acids: CASSQTGSVTGELFF. CDR3 bases: TGTGCCAGCAGCCAGACAGGGTCCGTCACCGGGGAGCTGTTTTTT.

The chain recombines TRBV24-1 with TRBJ1-2, with TRBD1 identical over 7 bases. The V and J ends lost 5 bases and 4 bases, in that order; junction bases with no gene match: 3. CDR3 length: 13 residues. The germline V gene encodes CDR1 KGHDR and CDR2 SFDVKD. CDR3 nucleotide sequence: TGTGCCACCAGTGGACAGGGCGGCTATGGCTACACCTTC. It specifies CATSGQGGYGYTF.

The chain joins TRBV12-5 to TRBJ1-4, with unresolved D. Per the germline V gene, CDR1 is LGHNT and CDR2 is FRNRAP. The CDR3 has 11 residues. The V end was cut by 1 base, the J end by 6 bases, with 0 bases between. The CDR3 region is CASGLDEKLFF. The CDR3 DNA follows: TGTGCTAGTGGTTTGGATGAAAAACTGTTTTTT. The full variable domain, in which reference TRBV12-5 and TRBJ1-4 provide the parts outside the CDR3, is DARVTQTPRHKVTEMGQEVTMRCQPILGHNTVFWYRQTMMQGLELLAYFRNRAPLDDSGMPKDRFSAEMPDATLATLKIQPSEPRDSAVYFCASGLDEKLFFGSGTQLSVL.

A few counts support this clonotype. This chain links TRBV12-3 or TRBV12-4 with TRBJ1-6; D unclear. The CDR3 totals 13 residues. Trimming cost V 6 bases and J 8 bases, with 11 bases left between them. The CDR3 DNA sequence: TGTGCCAGCAGCCGCCTGACCCATTCACCCCTCCACTTT. It encodes CASSRLTHSPLHF.

This clonotype was recorded at least ten times. The V gene is TRBV27, the J gene TRBJ1-5; TRBD1 agrees at 7 bases. This CDR3 contains 14 residues. CDR1 is MNHEY, CDR2 SMNVEV, per germline (reference sequence). J lost 6 bases, V lost 6 bases, and 8 bases had no gene match. CDR3 in amino acids: CASSPDRAVQPQHF. In nucleotides, the CDR3 is TGTGCCAGCAGCCCCGACAGGGCAGTTCAGCCCCAGCATTTT.

This clonotype was counted many times. The chain links TRBV28 to TRBJ2-1; 8 nucleotides align to TRBD1. Germline CDR1 and CDR2: MDHEN and SYDVKM. The V and J ends lost 4 bases and 2 bases, in that order; junction bases with no gene match: 7. The length of the CDR3 is 16 residues. CDR3 bases: TGTGCCAGCAGTTCGACAGGGGAGTCCCCCTACAATGAGCAGTTCTTC. Its protein is CASSSTGESPYNEQFF.

On this clonotype: This clone may be a read error of a much larger clone one base away. The V gene is TRBV11-3, the J gene TRBJ2-3, with TRBD1 as a possible D gene (5 bases). Germline assignment: CDR1 SGHNT and CDR2 YENEEA. The CDR3 consists of 13 residues. The DNA for the CDR3 is TGTACCAGCAGCTCCAGGGTGACAGATACGCAGTATTTT. Residues: CTSSSRVTDTQYF.